The source of this T cell receptor (beta chain) is a study of OX40 agonist ivuxolimab in advanced cancers. Study information: A diagnosis of hepatocellular carcinoma, melanoma, renal cell or head and neck cancer was present in dose-escalation patients.

The repertoire was sequenced with immunoSEQ multiplex PCR; TCRdb's copy has only in-frame clones and lacks some. The repertoire holds about 79,000 clones, with 90% as singletons. V was shortened by 5 bases and J by 2 bases, with 13 bases between the two germline ends. This CDR3 region has 14 residues. Germline assignment: CDR1 SEHNR and CDR2 FQNEAQ (reference sequence). The gene calls are TRBV7-9 and TRBJ2-7; perhaps TRBD2 as D (6 bases). Sequenced material: CD4+ or CD8+ T cells sorted from blood, taken in a trial of the OX40 agonist ivuxolimab. The receptor's source is an adult with an advanced solid tumor such as melanoma, head and neck, liver or kidney cancer. Here the CDR3 DNA reads TGTGCCAGCAGCCCACGAGGGAGGACCTACGAGCAGTACTTC. Translating gives CASSPRGRTYEQYF.